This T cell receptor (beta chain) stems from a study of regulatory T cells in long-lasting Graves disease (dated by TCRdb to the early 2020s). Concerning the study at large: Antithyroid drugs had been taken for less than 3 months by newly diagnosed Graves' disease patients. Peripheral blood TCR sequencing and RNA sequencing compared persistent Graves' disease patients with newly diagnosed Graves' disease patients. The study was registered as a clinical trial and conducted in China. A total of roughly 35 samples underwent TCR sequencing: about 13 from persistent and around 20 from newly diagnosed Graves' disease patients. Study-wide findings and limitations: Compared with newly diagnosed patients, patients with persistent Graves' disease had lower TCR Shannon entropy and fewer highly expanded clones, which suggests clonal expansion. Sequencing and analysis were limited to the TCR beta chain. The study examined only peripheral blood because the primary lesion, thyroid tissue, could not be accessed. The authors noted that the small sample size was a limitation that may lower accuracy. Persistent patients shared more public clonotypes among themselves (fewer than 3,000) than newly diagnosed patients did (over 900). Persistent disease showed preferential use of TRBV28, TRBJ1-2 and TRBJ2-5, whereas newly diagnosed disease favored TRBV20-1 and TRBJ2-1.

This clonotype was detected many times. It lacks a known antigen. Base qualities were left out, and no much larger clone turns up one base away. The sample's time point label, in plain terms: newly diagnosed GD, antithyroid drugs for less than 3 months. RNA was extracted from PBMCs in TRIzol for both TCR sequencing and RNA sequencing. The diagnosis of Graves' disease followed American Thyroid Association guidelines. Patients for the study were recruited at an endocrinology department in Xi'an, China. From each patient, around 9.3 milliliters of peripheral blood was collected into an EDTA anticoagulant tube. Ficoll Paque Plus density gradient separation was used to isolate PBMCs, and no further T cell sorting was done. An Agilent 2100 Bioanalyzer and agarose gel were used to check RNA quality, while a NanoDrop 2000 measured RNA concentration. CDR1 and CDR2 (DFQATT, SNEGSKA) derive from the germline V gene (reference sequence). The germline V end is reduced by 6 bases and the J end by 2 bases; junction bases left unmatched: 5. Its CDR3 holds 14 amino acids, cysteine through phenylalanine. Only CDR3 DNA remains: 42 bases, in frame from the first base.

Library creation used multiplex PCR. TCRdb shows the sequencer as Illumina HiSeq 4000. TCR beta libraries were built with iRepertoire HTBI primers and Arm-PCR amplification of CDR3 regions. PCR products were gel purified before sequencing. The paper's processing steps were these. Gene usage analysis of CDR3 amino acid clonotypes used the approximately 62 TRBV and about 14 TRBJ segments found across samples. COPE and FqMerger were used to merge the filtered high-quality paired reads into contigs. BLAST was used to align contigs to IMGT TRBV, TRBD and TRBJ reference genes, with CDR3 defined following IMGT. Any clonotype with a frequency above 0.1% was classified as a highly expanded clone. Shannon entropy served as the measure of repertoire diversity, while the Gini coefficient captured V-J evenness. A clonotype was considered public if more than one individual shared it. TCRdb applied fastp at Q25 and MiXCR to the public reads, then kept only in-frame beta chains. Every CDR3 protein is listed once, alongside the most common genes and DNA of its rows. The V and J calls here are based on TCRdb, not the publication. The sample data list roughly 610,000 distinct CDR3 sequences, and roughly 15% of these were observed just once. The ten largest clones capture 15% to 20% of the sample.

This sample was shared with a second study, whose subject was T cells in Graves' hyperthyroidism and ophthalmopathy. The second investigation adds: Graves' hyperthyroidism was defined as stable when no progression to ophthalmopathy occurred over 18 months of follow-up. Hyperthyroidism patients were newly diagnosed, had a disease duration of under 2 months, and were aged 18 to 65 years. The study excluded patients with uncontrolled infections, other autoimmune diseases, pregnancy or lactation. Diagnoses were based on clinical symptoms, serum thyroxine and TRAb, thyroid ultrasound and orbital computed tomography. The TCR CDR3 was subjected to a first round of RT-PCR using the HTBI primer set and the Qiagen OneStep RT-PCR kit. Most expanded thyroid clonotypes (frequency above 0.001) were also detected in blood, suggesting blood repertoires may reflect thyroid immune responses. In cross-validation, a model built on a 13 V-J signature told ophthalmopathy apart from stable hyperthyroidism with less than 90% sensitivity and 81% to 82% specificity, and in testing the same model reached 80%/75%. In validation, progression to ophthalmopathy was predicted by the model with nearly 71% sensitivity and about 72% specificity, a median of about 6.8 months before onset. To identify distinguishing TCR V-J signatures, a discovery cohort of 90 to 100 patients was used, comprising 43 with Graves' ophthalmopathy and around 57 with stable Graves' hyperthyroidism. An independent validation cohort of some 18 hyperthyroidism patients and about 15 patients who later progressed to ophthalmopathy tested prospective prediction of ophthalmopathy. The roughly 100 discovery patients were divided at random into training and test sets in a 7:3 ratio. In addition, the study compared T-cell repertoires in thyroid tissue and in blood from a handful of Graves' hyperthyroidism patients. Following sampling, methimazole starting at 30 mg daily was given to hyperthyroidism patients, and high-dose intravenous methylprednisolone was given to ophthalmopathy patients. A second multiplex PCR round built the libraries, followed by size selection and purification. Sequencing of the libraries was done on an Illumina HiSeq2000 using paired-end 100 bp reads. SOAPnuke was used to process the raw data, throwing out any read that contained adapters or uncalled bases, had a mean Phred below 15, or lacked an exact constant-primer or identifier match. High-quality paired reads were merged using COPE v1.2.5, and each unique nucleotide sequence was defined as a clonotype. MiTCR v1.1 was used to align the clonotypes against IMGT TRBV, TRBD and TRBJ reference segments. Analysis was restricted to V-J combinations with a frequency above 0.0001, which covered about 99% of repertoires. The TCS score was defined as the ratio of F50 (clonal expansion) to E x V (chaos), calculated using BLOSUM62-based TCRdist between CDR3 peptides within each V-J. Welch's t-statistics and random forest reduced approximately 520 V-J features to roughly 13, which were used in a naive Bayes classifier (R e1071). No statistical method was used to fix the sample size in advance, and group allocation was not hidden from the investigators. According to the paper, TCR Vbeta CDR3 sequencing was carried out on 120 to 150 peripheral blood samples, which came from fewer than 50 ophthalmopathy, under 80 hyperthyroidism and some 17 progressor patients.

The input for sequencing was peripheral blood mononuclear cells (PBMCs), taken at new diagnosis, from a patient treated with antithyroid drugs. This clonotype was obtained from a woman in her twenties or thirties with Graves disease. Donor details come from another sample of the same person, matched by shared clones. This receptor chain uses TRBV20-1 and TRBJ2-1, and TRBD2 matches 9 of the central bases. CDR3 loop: CSAYLAGTYNEQFF. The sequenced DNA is TGCAGTGCCTACCTAGCGGGGACCTACAATGAGCAGTTCTTC.